This entry is about one TCR beta chain. Original methodology: By means of reference gene primer amplification, nucleated cell counts were estimated. Sequencing used immunoSEQ multiplex PCR; TCRdb keeps in-frame clones, though not all of them. From that table come the V and J calls and clone size; the DNA was used to work out D and trimming. The table shows more than 200,000 clones, with around 82% occurring only once. This CDR3 region has 15 residues. Germline assignment: CDR1 LGHDT and CDR2 YNNKEL (reference sequence). Trimming removed 4 bases from V and 1 base from J; junction bases left unmatched: 4. The sample originates from a study of blood T cell repertoires in COVID-19. Across the study: Acute and convalescent COVID-19 samples came from the United States, Italy and Spain.

Source material: peripheral blood. This clonotype originated in a man in his fifties with active or convalescent COVID-19. The chain has TRBV3-1 (or the pseudogene TRBV3-2) and TRBJ2-3, with 8 positions matching TRBD1. CDR3 protein: CASSRPGQGTDTQYF. CDR3 nucleotide sequence: TGTGCCAGCAGCCGCCCGGGACAGGGCACAGATACGCAGTATTTT.